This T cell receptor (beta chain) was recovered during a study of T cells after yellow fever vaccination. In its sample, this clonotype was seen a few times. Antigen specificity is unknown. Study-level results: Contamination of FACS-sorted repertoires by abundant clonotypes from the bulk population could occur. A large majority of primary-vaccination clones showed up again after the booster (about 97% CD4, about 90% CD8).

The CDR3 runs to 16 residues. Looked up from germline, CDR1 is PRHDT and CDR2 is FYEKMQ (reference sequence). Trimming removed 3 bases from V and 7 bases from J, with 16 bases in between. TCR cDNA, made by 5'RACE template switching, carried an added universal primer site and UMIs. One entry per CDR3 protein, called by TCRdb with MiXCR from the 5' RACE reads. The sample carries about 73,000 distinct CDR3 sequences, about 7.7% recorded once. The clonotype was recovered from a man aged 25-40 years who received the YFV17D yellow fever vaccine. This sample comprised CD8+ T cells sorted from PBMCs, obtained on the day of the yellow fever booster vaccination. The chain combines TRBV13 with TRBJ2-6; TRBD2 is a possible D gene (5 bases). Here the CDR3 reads CASSFVKDGKANVLTF. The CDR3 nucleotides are TGTGCCAGCAGCTTTGTAAAGGACGGGAAAGCCAACGTCCTGACTTTC. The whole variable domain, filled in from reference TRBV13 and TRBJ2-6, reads AAGVIQSPRHLIKEKRETATLKCYPIPRHDTVYWYQQGPGQDPQFLISFYEKMQSDKGSIPDRFSAQQFSDYHSELNMSSLELGDSALYFCASSFVKDGKANVLTFGAGSRLTVL.